This T cell receptor (beta chain) is drawn from a study of shared clonotypes between healthy human individuals. Germline CDR1 SGDLS, CDR2 YYNGEE. The CDR3 extends over 14 amino acids. V was shortened by 2 bases and J by 7 bases, with 15 bases between the two germline ends. TCRdb's copy holds only in-frame clones and misses some; the assay was immunoSEQ multiplex PCR. The sample includes a few million clones, approximately 94% of them seen just once. This chain joins TRBV9 and TRBJ1-1; D is ambiguous. This receptor was identified in a man younger than 35 in good health. The sequencing input was naive CD4+ T cells sorted from blood. Subset: CD45RA+ positively selected. CDR3 DNA: TGTGCCAGCAGCGTGAAATTAAACCCCAATGAAGCTTTCTTT. Protein sequence: CASSVKLNPNEAFF.